The 10 T cell receptor beta chains given below trace back to one sample, sequenced in a study of shared clonotypes between healthy human individuals. Naive CD8 cells lacked CD45RO and underwent positive selection for CCR7, leaving out terminally differentiated effector memory CD45RA+ cells. TCRdb's table, derived via immunoSEQ multiplex PCR, lists solely in-frame clones and lacks some. The sample contains around 640,000 clones, roughly 95% of which appear only once. Sequencing input: naive CD8+ T cells sorted from blood. These receptor sequences come from a woman under 40 in good health.

CDR3 bases: TGTGCCAGCAGACGGGACTCCAGCCCCACAGATACGCAGTATTTT. Translated: CASRRDSSPTDTQYF. The J gene is TRBJ2-3, the V gene TRBV28; a weak D match, TRBD2 (6 bases). CDR1 is MDHEN and CDR2 is SYDVKM in the germline V gene. The V and J ends lost 6 bases and 2 bases respectively, with 15 bases between them. The CDR3 totals 15 residues.

The gene calls are TRBV19 and TRBJ1-5; 7 nucleotides align to TRBD1. This CDR3 region has 17 residues. Germline V lookup: CDR1 LNHDA, CDR2 SQIVND (reference sequence). The V and J ends lost 6 bases and 9 bases, in that order; junction bases with no gene match: 20. The CDR3, as DNA: TGTGCCAGTAGCCATCCCGAAGGGACAGCTTCCTTTTGGCCCCAGCATTTT. Residues: CASSHPEGTASFWPQHF.

This chain's CDR3 is CASSPTGLPSEAFF. The DNA for the CDR3 is TGTGCCAGCAGCCCGACGGGACTTCCATCTGAAGCTTTCTTT. The chain combines TRBV5-4 with TRBJ1-1, with D possibly matching TRBD1 (5 bases). Germline assignment: CDR1 SGHNT and CDR2 YYREEE (reference sequence). V shed 4 bases and J shed 6 bases, with 16 bases lying between them. The CDR3 has 14 amino acids. Full variable domain (remainder filled in from reference TRBV5-4 and TRBJ1-1): ETGVTQSPTHLIKTRGQQVTLRCSSQSGHNTVSWYQQALGQGPQFIFQYYREEENGRGNFPPRFSGLQFPNYSSELNVNALELDDSALYLCASSPTGLPSEAFFGQGTRLTVV.

In this sample, this clone turned up once. The chain carries TRBV16 and TRBJ2-7; TRBD2 aligns across 8 bases. Germline CDR1 KGHSY, CDR2 FQNENV. The CDR3 is 14 amino acids. Trimming took 1 base from V and 6 from J; bases not matched to a gene: 5. The CDR3 sequence is CASSQYSGNGEQYF. CDR3 DNA sequence: TGTGCCAGCAGCCAATATAGCGGGAACGGCGAGCAGTACTTC.

V usage is TRBV27 and J usage is TRBJ1-4, with D perhaps matching TRBD1 (5 bases). The V gene lost 0 bases and the J gene lost 7 bases, with 9 bases spanning the gap. The CDR3 sequence is 14 residues long. In germline, CDR1 is MNHEY, CDR2 SMNVEV (reference sequence). CDR3 in DNA: TGTGCCAGCAGTTTATCGTCCGGGGGTGAAAAACTGTTTTTT. Its protein is CASSLSSGGEKLFF.

The chain employs TRBV27 and TRBJ2-1, with TRBD2 as a possible D gene (6 bases). The germline V and J ends were trimmed by 3 bases and 7 bases, with 10 bases remaining between them. Germline V gene sequence: CDR1 MNHEY, CDR2 SMNVEV (reference sequence). This CDR3 contains 13 residues. The CDR3 is CASSFNSGNEQFF. The CDR3 DNA is TGTGCCAGCAGTTTTAATAGCGGTAATGAGCAGTTCTTC.

This chain uses TRBV4-1 with TRBJ1-1; D gene unclear. CDR3 size: 15 residues. V was pared by 0 bases and J by 5 bases, with 13 bases between. The germline gives CDR1 MGHRA, CDR2 YSYEKL. The CDR3 DNA sequence: TGCGCCAGCAGCCAAGATCTAACGTTCGGGACTGAAGCTTTCTTT. Residues: CASSQDLTFGTEAFF.

V usage is TRBV5-3 and J usage is TRBJ2-1; D is unresolved. TRBV5-3 is placed among ORFs of uncertain function. This CDR3 comprises 12 residues. The V and J ends lost 5 bases and 8 bases respectively, with 11 bases between them. CDR3 nucleotide sequence: TGTGCCAGAAGGTGCTATCCTCATGAGCAGTTCTTC. Residues: CARRCYPHEQFF.

The chain carries TRBV5-4 and TRBJ1-3; the match to TRBD1 covers 7 bases. The CDR3 consists of 18 residues. With V trimmed by 3 bases and J by 4 bases, 16 bases remained unmatched. CDR1 SGHNT and CDR2 YYREEE come from the germline V gene (reference sequence). Here the CDR3 DNA reads TGTGCCAGCAGCTCTTTCGAACTGACAGGGTTAGAAGGAAACACCATATATTTT. Translated: CASSSFELTGLEGNTIYF.

This rearrangement joins TRBV28 to TRBJ2-7, with 10 bases that match TRBD2. Germline values: CDR1 MDHEN, CDR2 SYDVKM. This CDR3 is 14 amino acids long. Trimming at V came to 6 bases and at J to 5 bases, leaving 7 bases not matched to a gene. This CDR3 is CASRLLAGSHEQYF. CDR3 in DNA: TGTGCCAGCAGGTTACTAGCGGGAAGCCACGAGCAGTACTTC.